The rows below give T cell receptor beta chains drawn from one sample of a study of cytomegalovirus exposure and HLA in healthy donors. Generated by immunoSEQ multiplex PCR, the TCRdb table keeps only in-frame clones and is missing some. Of roughly 200,000 clones listed, about 78% are singletons. What was sequenced was PBMCs. The receptors were sampled from a young woman in good health and CMV-seronegative. Both conserved end residues are part of each CDR3. A D gene is named only where the DNA matches it firmly. Size values are once, few and many counts, or a class for expanded clones, and some rows have none.

V gene,D gene,clone size,J gene,CDR3 protein,CDR3 DNA
TRBV7-3,-,-,TRBJ2-1,CASSNDRNNEQFF,TGTGCCAGCAGCAATGACAGAAACAATGAGCAGTTCTTC
TRBV25-1,-,-,TRBJ2-6,CASSGGDGSGANVLTF,TGTGCCAGCAGTGGGGGAGATGGCTCTGGGGCCAACGTCCTGACTTTC
TRBV13,TRBD1,-,TRBJ1-2,CASSPTTQGGYGYTF,TGTGCCAGCAGCCCAACCACCCAGGGGGGATATGGCTACACCTTC
TRBV18,-,-,TRBJ2-3,CASSRDRPGTDTQYF,TGTGCCAGCTCACGCGACAGGCCGGGCACAGATACGCAGTATTTT
TRBV15,-,-,TRBJ1-1,CATSRVEGNTEAFF,TGTGCCACCAGCAGAGTGGAGGGGAACACTGAAGCTTTCTTT
TRBV30,TRBD2,once,TRBJ2-3,CAWSPGLAGGTDTQYF,TGTGCCTGGAGTCCGGGACTAGCGGGGGGCACAGATACGCAGTATTTT
TRBV9,-,-,TRBJ1-3,CASSVAGATPGNTIYF,TGTGCCAGCAGCGTAGCTGGGGCCACGCCTGGAAACACCATATATTTT
TRBV7-9,TRBD1,-,TRBJ1-4,CASSGQGARWEKLFF,TGTGCCAGCAGCGGCCAGGGGGCGAGGTGGGAAAAACTGTTTTTT
TRBV5-1,-,-,TRBJ2-7,CASSWGGGDEQYF,TGCGCCAGCAGCTGGGGGGGCGGAGACGAGCAGTACTTC
TRBV19,TRBD2,once,TRBJ2-1,CASSSTAAGLAGYNEQFF,TGTGCCAGTAGTTCCACAGCTGCGGGACTAGCGGGATACAATGAGCAGTTCTTC
TRBV21-1,-,-,TRBJ2-7,CASSKEISYEQYF,TGTGCCAGCAGCAAAGAAATCAGTTACGAGCAGTACTTC
TRBV30,-,-,TRBJ1-1,CAWRPFRTEAFF,TGTGCCTGGAGGCCTTTCCGGACTGAAGCTTTCTTT
TRBV5-1,TRBD1,few,TRBJ2-5,CASSLEGGLIEEQYF,TGCGCCAGCAGCTTGGAAGGGGGCCTCATCGAGGAGCAGTACTTC
TRBV28,-,few,TRBJ1-2,CASSSRYGYTF,TGTGCCAGCAGTTCCCGCTATGGCTACACCTTC
TRBV29-1,TRBD1,once,TRBJ2-3,CSTGVATDTQYF,TGCAGTACAGGGGTCGCAACAGATACGCAGTATTTT
TRBV11-3,TRBD2,-,TRBJ2-1,CASSYGGGNEQFF,TGTGCCAGCAGCTACGGGGGGGGCAATGAGCAGTTCTTC
TRBV6-5,-,-,TRBJ1-3,CASRAEAGGRNTIYF,TGTGCCAGCAGGGCCGAAGCGGGGGGTCGGAACACCATATATTTT
TRBV19,-,-,TRBJ2-1,CASSNIRLAFDNEQFF,TGTGCCAGTAGTAATATCAGGCTAGCGTTTGATAATGAGCAGTTCTTC
TRBV9,-,-,TRBJ1-2,CASSVGSSSGGYTF,TGTGCCAGCAGCGTCGGGTCCTCCTCGGGAGGCTACACCTTC
TRBV7-7,-,-,TRBJ2-7,CASSPPSSYEQYF,TGTGCTAGCAGCCCCCCCAGCTCCTACGAGCAGTACTTC
TRBV4-1,TRBD2,-,TRBJ2-3,CASSQEFLAGGSDTQYF,TGCGCCAGCAGCCAAGAGTTTCTAGCGGGAGGATCAGATACGCAGTATTTT
TRBV5-4,-,-,TRBJ2-1,CASSSLPDNEQFF,TGTGCCAGCAGCTCCCTTCCCGACAATGAGCAGTTCTTC
TRBV10-2,-,once,TRBJ2-2,CASSVSMRTGELFF,TGCGCCAGCAGTGTTTCCATGCGCACCGGGGAGCTGTTTTTT
TRBV6-1,-,-,TRBJ2-3,CASISGSHTDTQYF,TGTGCCAGCATAAGCGGGTCACACACAGATACGCAGTATTTT
TRBV7-9,TRBD1,-,TRBJ1-1,CATRDREGTEAFF,TGTGCCACCCGGGACAGGGAAGGCACTGAAGCTTTCTTT
TRBV6-1,TRBD2,-,TRBJ2-3,CASGDSGRADTQYF,TGTGCCAGCGGAGATAGCGGGAGAGCGGATACGCAGTATTTT
TRBV28,-,-,TRBJ1-1,CASSFMQGTDTEAFF,TGTGCCAGCAGTTTTATGCAGGGTACGGACACTGAAGCTTTCTTT
TRBV27,TRBD2,-,TRBJ2-4,CASSQFGGLAGAIQYF,TGTGCCAGCAGTCAATTCGGGGGGCTAGCGGGGGCCATTCAGTACTTC
TRBV9,-,-,TRBJ2-1,CASSATAGPAYNEQFF,TGTGCCAGCAGCGCCACGGCAGGGCCTGCCTACAATGAGCAGTTCTTC
TRBV21-1,-,-,TRBJ2-5,CASSETLGTYQETQYF,TGTGCCAGCAGCGAGACCCTGGGCACATACCAAGAGACCCAGTACTTC
TRBV5-1,-,-,TRBJ1-1,CASSPRVTDLNTEAFF,TGCGCCAGCAGCCCTCGAGTGACTGATTTGAACACTGAAGCTTTCTTT
TRBV4-2,-,-,TRBJ1-2,CASSLRSGDRVYGYPF,TGTGCCAGCAGCCTCAGGTCCGGGGATAGGGTGTATGGCTACCCCTTC
TRBV6-5,-,-,TRBJ1-1,CASSGGTRNTEAFF,TGTGCCAGCAGTGGGGGGACGAGGAACACTGAAGCTTTCTTT
TRBV5-4,TRBD2,-,TRBJ2-1,CASSSLAAGGNEQFF,TGTGCCAGCAGCTCACTAGCGGCGGGGGGCAATGAGCAGTTCTTC
TRBV27,TRBD1,-,TRBJ1-5,CASSLGTGGQPQHF,TGTGCCAGCAGTTTGGGAACAGGGGGCCAGCCCCAGCATTTT
TRBV28,-,-,TRBJ2-7,CASSPGDRSYEQYF,TGTGCCAGCAGCCCAGGGGACCGCTCCTACGAGCAGTACTTC
TRBV2,-,-,TRBJ1-5,CASRKQISNQPQHF,TGTGCCAGCAGAAAACAGATTAGCAATCAGCCCCAGCATTTT
TRBV9,-,-,TRBJ1-5,CASSVGAGLSWPQHF,TGTGCCAGCAGCGTAGGGGCGGGGTTATCCTGGCCCCAGCATTTT
TRBV15,-,-,TRBJ2-7,CATSRDRGPYEQYF,TGTGCCACCAGCAGAGACCGGGGTCCCTACGAGCAGTACTTC
TRBV13,TRBD2,-,TRBJ2-1,CASSLSLAGGPGLF,TGTGCCAGCAGCTTAAGCCTAGCGGGAGGGCCCGGGCTCTTC
TRBV28,-,once,TRBJ1-1,CASLSTRGTEAFF,TGTGCCAGCCTTAGCACCAGGGGCACTGAAGCTTTCTTT
TRBV14,-,few,TRBJ2-5,CASFRGGRETQYF,TGTGCCAGTTTCCGAGGGGGTAGGGAGACCCAGTACTTC
TRBV5-1,-,few,TRBJ2-7,CASSLTGVNYEQYF,TGCGCCAGCAGCTTGACAGGAGTCAATTACGAGCAGTACTTC
TRBV6-5,TRBD2,-,TRBJ2-7,CASIPRRGLVIEQYF,TGTGCCAGCATCCCCAGGAGGGGACTAGTAATCGAGCAGTACTTC
TRBV27,TRBD1,-,TRBJ1-4,CASSSWTGGGEKLFF,TGTGCCAGCAGTTCTTGGACAGGGGGTGGTGAAAAACTGTTTTTT
TRBV27,-,-,TRBJ1-1,CASSLLGAGGEAFF,TGTGCCAGCAGTTTATTGGGGGCTGGGGGTGAAGCTTTCTTT
TRBV30,-,-,TRBJ2-6,CAWSIWGLESGANVLTF,TGTGCCTGGAGTATTTGGGGGCTAGAATCTGGGGCCAACGTCCTGACTTTC
TRBV29-1,-,-,TRBJ2-5,CSVLWDTPGVQETQYF,TGCAGCGTTCTATGGGACACCCCAGGGGTCCAAGAGACCCAGTACTTC
TRBV28,-,-,TRBJ2-7,CASSLSSTGTYEQYF,TGTGCCAGCAGTTTATCCTCTACAGGGACCTACGAGCAGTACTTC
TRBV4-1,-,-,TRBJ1-6,CASSQDGRGGSPLHF,TGCGCCAGCAGCCAAGACGGCAGGGGCGGTTCACCCCTCCACTTT
TRBV4-2,-,-,TRBJ2-7,CASSQASTASYEQYF,TGTGCCAGCAGCCAAGCGTCGACAGCCTCCTACGAGCAGTACTTC
TRBV19,TRBD2,-,TRBJ2-1,CASSIEYRGLAGSHEQFF,TGTGCCAGTAGTATAGAATATCGGGGACTAGCGGGGTCCCATGAGCAGTTCTTC
TRBV4-1,TRBD1,once,TRBJ1-5,CASSQDSGTGAAQPQHF,TGCGCCAGCAGCCAGGATTCCGGGACAGGGGCCGCTCAGCCCCAGCATTTT
TRBV5-6,-,-,TRBJ1-2,CASSLSGARGYTF,TGTGCCAGCAGCTTGAGTGGGGCGCGAGGCTACACCTTC
TRBV30,-,-,TRBJ2-1,CAWSVTGTAYNEQFF,TGTGCCTGGAGTGTTACCGGGACTGCCTACAATGAGCAGTTCTTC
TRBV6-4,-,-,TRBJ2-1,CASSDGGVGGHEQFF,TGTGCCAGCAGTGACGGGGGCGTGGGGGGGCATGAGCAGTTCTTC
TRBV27,-,-,TRBJ1-1,CASSHPPRGGTEAFF,TGTGCCAGCAGCCATCCCCCGAGGGGAGGCACTGAAGCTTTCTTT
TRBV11-2,-,once,TRBJ1-3,CASSLPGQGSGNTIYF,TGTGCCAGCAGCTTACCGGGACAAGGATCTGGAAACACCATATATTTT
TRBV9,-,-,TRBJ1-4,CASSGLRGFFF,TGTGCCAGCAGCGGACTCCGGGGGTTTTTTTTT